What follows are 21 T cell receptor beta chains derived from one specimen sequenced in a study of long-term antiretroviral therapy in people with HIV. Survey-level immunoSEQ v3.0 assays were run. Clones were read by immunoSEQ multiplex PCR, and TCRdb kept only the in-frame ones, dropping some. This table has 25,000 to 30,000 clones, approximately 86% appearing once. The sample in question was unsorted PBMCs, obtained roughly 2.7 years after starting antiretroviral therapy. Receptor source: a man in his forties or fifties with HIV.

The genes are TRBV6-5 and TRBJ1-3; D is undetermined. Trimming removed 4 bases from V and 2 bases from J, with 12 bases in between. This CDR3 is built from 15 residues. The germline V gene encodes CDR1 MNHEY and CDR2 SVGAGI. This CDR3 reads CASSLGSSAGNTIYF. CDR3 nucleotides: TGTGCCAGCAGTTTAGGATCCTCGGCTGGAAACACCATATATTTT.

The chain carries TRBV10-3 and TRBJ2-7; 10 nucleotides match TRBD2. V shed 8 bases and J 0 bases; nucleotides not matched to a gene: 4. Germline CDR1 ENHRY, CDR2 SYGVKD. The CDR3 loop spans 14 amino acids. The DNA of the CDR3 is TGTGCCATCGGGGGGACTAGCGACTCCTACGAGCAGTACTTC. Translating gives CAIGGTSDSYEQYF.

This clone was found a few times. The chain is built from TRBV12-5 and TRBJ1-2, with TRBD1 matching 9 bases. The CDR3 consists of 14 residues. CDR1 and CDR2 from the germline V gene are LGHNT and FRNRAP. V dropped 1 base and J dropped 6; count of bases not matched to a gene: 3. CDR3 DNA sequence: TGTGCTAGTGGTTTGGACAGGGGGCGCGATGGCTACACCTTC. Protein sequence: CASGLDRGRDGYTF.

CDR3 protein: CASSQGPTSDSGNTIYF. The CDR3 DNA is TGCGCCAGCAGCCAAGGCCCCACAAGCGACTCTGGAAACACCATATATTTT. The rearrangement uses TRBV4-3 and TRBJ1-3; the D is unclear. Looked up from germline, CDR1 is LGHNA and CDR2 is YSLEER. The CDR3 contains 17 residues. V shed 1 base and J shed 0 bases, with 13 bases lying between them.

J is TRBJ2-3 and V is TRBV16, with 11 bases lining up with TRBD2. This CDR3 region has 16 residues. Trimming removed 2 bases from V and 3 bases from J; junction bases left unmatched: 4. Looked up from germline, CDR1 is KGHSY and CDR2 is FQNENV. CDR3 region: CASSQTGTSGTDTQYF. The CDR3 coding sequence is TGTGCCAGCAGCCAAACCGGGACTAGCGGAACAGATACGCAGTATTTT.

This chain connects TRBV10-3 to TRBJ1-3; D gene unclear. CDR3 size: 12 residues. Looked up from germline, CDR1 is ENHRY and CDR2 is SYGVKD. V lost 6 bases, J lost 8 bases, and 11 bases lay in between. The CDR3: CAISPTRDTIYF. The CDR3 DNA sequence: TGTGCCATCAGCCCAACCCGCGACACCATATATTTT.

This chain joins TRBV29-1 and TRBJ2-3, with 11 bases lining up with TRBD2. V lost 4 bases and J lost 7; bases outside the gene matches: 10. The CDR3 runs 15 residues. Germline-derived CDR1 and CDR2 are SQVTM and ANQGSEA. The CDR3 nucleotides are TGCAGCGTTGGTTCACTAGCGGGAGCGGGAAATACGCAGTATTTT. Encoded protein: CSVGSLAGAGNTQYF.

CDR3 sequence reads: CASSSKGRGTDTQYF. CDR3 sequence (DNA): TGTGCCAGCAGCTCAAAGGGACGGGGCACAGATACGCAGTATTTT. The rearrangement joins TRBV7-3 to TRBJ2-3, with D perhaps being TRBD1 or TRBD2 (5 bases each). Trimming took 4 bases from V and 1 from J, leaving 12 bases between them. The CDR3 loop spans 15 amino acids. Germline values: CDR1 SGHTA, CDR2 FQGTGA.

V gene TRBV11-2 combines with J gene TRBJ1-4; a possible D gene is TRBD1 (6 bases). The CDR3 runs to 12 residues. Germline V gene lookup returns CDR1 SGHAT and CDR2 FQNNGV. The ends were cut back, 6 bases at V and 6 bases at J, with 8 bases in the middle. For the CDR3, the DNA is TGTGCCAGCAGAAGGGGGGATGAAAAACTGTTTTTT. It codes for CASRRGDEKLFF.

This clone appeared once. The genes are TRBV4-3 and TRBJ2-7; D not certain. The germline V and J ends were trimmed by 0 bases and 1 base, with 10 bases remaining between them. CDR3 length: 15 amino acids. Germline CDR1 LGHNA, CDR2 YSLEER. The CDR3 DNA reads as TGCGCCAGCAGCCAAGAACGGCCCAGATCCTACGAGCAGTACTTC. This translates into CASSQERPRSYEQYF.

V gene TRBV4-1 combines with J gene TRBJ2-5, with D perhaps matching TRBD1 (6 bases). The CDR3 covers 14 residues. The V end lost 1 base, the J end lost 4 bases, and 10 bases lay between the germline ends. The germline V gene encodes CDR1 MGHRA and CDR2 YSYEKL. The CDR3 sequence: CASSQVSQGETQYF. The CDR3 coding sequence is TGCGCCAGCAGCCAAGTCTCACAGGGAGAGACCCAGTACTTC.

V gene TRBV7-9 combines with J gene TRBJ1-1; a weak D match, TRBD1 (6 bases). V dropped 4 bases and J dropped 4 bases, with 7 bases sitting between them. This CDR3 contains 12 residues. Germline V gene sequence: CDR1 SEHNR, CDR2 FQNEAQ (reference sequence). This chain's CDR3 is CASSSRGTEAFF. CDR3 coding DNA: TGTGCCAGCAGCTCCAGGGGCACTGAAGCTTTCTTT.

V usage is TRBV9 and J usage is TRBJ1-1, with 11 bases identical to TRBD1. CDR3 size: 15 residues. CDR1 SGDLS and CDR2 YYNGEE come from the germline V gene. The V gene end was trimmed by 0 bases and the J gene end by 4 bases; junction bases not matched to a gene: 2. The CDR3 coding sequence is TGTGCCAGCAGCGTAGTGGGACAGGGGGGCACTGAAGCTTTCTTT. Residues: CASSVVGQGGTEAFF.

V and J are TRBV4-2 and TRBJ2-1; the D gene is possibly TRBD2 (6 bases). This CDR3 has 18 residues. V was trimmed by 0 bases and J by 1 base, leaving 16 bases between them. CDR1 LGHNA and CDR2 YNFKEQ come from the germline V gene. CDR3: CASSQDNRAGISYNEQFF. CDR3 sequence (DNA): TGTGCCAGCAGCCAAGATAACCGAGCGGGTATATCCTACAATGAGCAGTTCTTC.

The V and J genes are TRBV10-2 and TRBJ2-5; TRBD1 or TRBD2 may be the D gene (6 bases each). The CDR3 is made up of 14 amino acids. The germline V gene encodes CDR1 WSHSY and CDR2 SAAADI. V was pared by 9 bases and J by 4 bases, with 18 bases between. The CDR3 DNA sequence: TGCGCCAGTTCTACAGGGAGGTATGGAGAGACCCAGTACTTC. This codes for CASSTGRYGETQYF.

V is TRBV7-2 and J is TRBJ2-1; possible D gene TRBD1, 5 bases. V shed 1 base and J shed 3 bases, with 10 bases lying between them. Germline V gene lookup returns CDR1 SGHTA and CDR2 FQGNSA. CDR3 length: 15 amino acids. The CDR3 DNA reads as TGTGCCAGCAGCTTAGGGACAACCCGCTACAATGAGCAGTTCTTC. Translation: CASSLGTTRYNEQFF.

The DNA for the CDR3 is TGTGCCAGCAACTTCCTACAGGGAGGCTCCTACAATGAGCAGTTCTTC. Its translation: CASNFLQGGSYNEQFF. The chain carries TRBV7-9 and TRBJ2-1; either TRBD1 or TRBD2 may supply D (6 bases each). V lost 7 bases, J lost 0 bases, and 16 bases lay in between. The CDR3 runs 16 residues. Germline-derived CDR1 and CDR2 are SEHNR and FQNEAQ (reference sequence).

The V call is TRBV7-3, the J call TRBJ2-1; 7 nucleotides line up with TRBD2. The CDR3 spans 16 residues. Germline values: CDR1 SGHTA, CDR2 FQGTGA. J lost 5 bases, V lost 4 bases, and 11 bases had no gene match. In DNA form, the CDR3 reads TGTGCCAGCAGCTCCCACATTGCGGGGGAGCACAATGAGCAGTTCTTC. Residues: CASSSHIAGEHNEQFF.

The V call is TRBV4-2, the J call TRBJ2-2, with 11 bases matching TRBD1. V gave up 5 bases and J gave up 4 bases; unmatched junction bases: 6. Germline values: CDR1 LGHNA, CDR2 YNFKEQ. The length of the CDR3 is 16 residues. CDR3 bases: TGTGCCAGCAGCATCGGACAGGGGGCGAGCACCGGGGAGCTGTTTTTT. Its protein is CASSIGQGASTGELFF.

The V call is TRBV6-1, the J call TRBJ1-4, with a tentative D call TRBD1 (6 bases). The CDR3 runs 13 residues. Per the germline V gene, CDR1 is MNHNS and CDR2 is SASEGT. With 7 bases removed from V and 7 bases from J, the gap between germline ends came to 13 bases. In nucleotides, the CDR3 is TGTGCCAGCACCCACAGGGAGGGTGAAAAACTGTTTTTT. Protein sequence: CASTHREGEKLFF.

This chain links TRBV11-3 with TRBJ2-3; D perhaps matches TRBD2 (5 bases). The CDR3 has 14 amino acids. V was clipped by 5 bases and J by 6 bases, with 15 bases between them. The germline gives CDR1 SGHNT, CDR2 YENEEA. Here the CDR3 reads CASSPSLGGDTQYF. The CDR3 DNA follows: TGTGCCAGCAGCCCCTCGCTAGGCGGGGATACGCAGTATTTT.